The table lists the clone carrying this T cell receptor beta chain with a few counts. What it binds is not known. MiXCR was run by TCRdb on the reads, yielding one entry per CDR3 protein. Of a few hundred thousand distinct CDR3 sequences detected, 22% appear once; the ten largest clones hold 18%. The data were obtained in a study of T cell repertoires in cytomegalovirus infection. Study-level background: Public signatures in TCR beta pointed to CMV infection and matching HLA type.

Study-level findings and limits: HLA-C-restricted CMV clonotypes gave the most frequent clonotype in two of eight donors. Summed frequency of public TCR beta families distinguished CMV carriers with the relevant HLA.

V dropped 4 bases and J dropped 4 bases, with 11 bases sitting between them. Looked up from germline, CDR1 is DFQATT and CDR2 is SNEGSKA (reference sequence). The CDR3 runs 12 residues. This sequence was found in a human donor in good health (CMV status not recorded). Some clones in this sample may be carry-over from other donors' samples. The V call is TRBV20-1, the J call TRBJ2-7; a weak D match, TRBD2 (6 bases). The specimen sequenced was CD8+ T cells from PBMCs. This CDR3 reads CSANEGGYEQYF. CDR3 bases: TGCAGTGCTAACGAAGGAGGGTACGAGCAGTACTTC.